The entry that follows covers one TCR beta chain sequence. Its antigen is unknown. No much larger clone is present one base from it, and per-base qualities are unavailable. This sample is part of a study of T cell responses to AZD1222 COVID-19 vaccine (dated by TCRdb to the early 2020s). With respect to the entire study: TCR sequencing was performed for 230 to 250 trial participants, of whom about 210 were given two doses of AZD1222 and approximately 26 were given two doses of MenACWY control vaccine. Trial participants were enrolled into age subgroups of 18-55, 56-69 and 70-plus years, which contained around 150, 29 and 61 TCR-sequenced participants, respectively. General conclusions and limits of the study: Reportedly, close to half of the unique spike-specific TCRs recognized epitopes lying outside the regions that are mutated in the B.1.351 and B.1.1.7 variants. In the small 56-69-year group, the increase in depth fell short of significance, most likely because of low power. The whole spike protein was spanned by vaccine-associated CD4 TCRs, and dominant responses were seen in regions 160-218 and 743-854. Most participants were white British and females outnumbered males, and the authors suggested that clonal diversity may have been underestimated. A significant rise in spike-specific TCR breadth and depth was observed after two AZD1222 doses relative to day 0 and relative to MenACWY recipients. Because no day 14 peak-response samples were available, the repertoires could be characterized only after the peak T cell response. Conclusions about previously exposed vaccinees were limited because only a handful of AZD1222 recipients were SARS-CoV-2 seropositive at baseline.

The junction carries 2 bases between V and J, which are trimmed by 1 base and 2 bases respectively. CDR1 and CDR2 are read off the germline V gene as LGHNA and YSLEER. The CDR3 contains 12 residues, cysteine and phenylalanine counted. This entry keeps only the CDR3 DNA: 36 bases, framed from base 1. The time point tag for this specimen amounts to: about 28 days (+/-7) after the second vaccine dose. The label giving this sample's treatment or condition can be read as: meningococcal conjugate vaccine given as trial control. Vaccinee samples were obtained from the UK trials COV001 and COV002, which included a single-blind randomized controlled phase 2/3 trial of AZD1222 (ChAdOx1 nCoV-19) in healthy adults. For TCRbeta chain sequencing, PBMC samples were collected from trial participants at day 0 and at day 28 after the second dose. The CDR3 regions of human TCRbeta chains were analyzed by immunosequencing. In the authors' own workflow: Repertoire TCRs were matched against a reference library of SARS-CoV-2-specific TCRs generated with the MIRA antigen-specificity platform. Breadth was defined as the fraction of unique TCRs that were SARS-CoV-2-associated. Depth was defined as the fraction of total T cells that were SARS-CoV-2-associated. Each spike-specific TCR was assigned to its reactive spike region and to a CD4 or CD8 class using the MIRA data. Log10-transformed breadth and depth values were compared by one-way ANOVA with Sidak's multiple comparisons tests. Drawn from immuneACCESS, this table holds only the in-frame rearrangements with V and J called that TCRdb kept. Clones are partly lost; checked studies trace under half to an unresolved V gene and leave the rest unexplained. Clone size and V and J calls were adopted from that table, with D and trimming inferred from the DNA. The sample data list 120,000 to 150,000 clones, and about 90% of these were observed just once. The ten largest clones represent roughly 7.5% of the sample.

The sequencing used peripheral blood, collected 28 days after the second dose of the MenACWY control vaccine. The sequence links TRBV4-3 to TRBJ2-5; a confident D gene designation cannot be given. The sequence derives from an adult who received the MenACWY meningococcal vaccine as a control. The CDR3 protein: CASSQAQETQYF. The bases read TGCGCCAGCAGCCAAGCTCAAGAGACCCAGTACTTC.